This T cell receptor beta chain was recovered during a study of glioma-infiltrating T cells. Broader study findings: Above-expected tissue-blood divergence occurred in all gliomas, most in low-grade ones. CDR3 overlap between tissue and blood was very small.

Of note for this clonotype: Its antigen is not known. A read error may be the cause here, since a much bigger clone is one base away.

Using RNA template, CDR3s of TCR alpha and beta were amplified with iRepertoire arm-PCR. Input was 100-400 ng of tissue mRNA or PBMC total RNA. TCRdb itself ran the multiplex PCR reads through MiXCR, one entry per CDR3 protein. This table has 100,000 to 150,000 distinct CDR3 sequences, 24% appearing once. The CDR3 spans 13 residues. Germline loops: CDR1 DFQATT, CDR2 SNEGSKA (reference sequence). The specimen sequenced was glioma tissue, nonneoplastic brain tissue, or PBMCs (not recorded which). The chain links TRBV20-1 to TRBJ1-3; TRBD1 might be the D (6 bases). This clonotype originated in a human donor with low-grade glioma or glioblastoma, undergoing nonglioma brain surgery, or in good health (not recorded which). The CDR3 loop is CSARGGGRNTIYF. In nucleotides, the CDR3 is TGCAGTGCCAGAGGAGGGGGGAGAAACACCATATATTTT.